This T cell receptor (beta chain) was identified in a study of T cell responses to AZD1222 COVID-19 vaccine. In germline, CDR1 is SEHNR, CDR2 FQNEAQ (reference sequence). CDR3 size: 15 residues. J was trimmed by 4 bases and V by 7 bases; bases with no gene match: 7. Repertoires were generated with immunoSEQ multiplex PCR, while TCRdb's copy carries only in-frame clones and drops some. This repertoire shows some 95,000 clones, under 90% found once; its top ten account for less than 3.5%. The chain is built from TRBV7-9 and TRBJ2-2, with 9 bases that match TRBD1. This TCR came from an adult in good health. The input for sequencing was peripheral blood, taken on day 0 of MenACWY control vaccination. The CDR3 sequence is CASNQQGARTGELFF. CDR3 nucleotides: TGTGCCAGCAACCAACAGGGGGCGCGCACCGGGGAGCTGTTTTTT.